A selection of T cell receptor beta chains follows, all from one sample in a study of T cells in Graves' hyperthyroidism and ophthalmopathy. TCRdb re-analysed the multiplex PCR reads in MiXCR, keeping a single row per CDR3 protein. There are around 420,000 distinct CDR3 sequences in the sample; 15% to 18% occur only once, and 13% to 15% lies in the top ten. The sequenced sample was blood. The receptors shown here come from a woman aged 18-35 years with Graves' hyperthyroidism. Both conserved end residues are part of each CDR3. Each record gives: J gene, D gene, V gene, clone size, CDR3 protein, CDR3 DNA. A D gene is named only where the DNA matches it firmly. The size entry is marked missing in some rows and otherwise reads once, few, many or a size class.

j_call: TRBJ2-1
d_call: -
v_call: TRBV6-1
clone_size: few
cdr3_aa: CASSRTRNEQFF
cdr3_nt: TGTGCCAGCAGTCGTACTAGGAATGAGCAGTTCTTC

j_call: TRBJ2-3
d_call: TRBD2
v_call: TRBV2
clone_size: many
cdr3_aa: CASRGGTDTQYF
cdr3_nt: TGTGCCAGCCGGGGGGGAACAGATACGCAGTATTTT

j_call: TRBJ2-3
d_call: -
v_call: TRBV6-4
clone_size: -
cdr3_aa: CASSDSSEDTQYF
cdr3_nt: TGTGCCAGCAGTGACTCGAGCGAAGATACGCAGTATTTT

j_call: TRBJ2-2
d_call: -
v_call: TRBV6-1
clone_size: -
cdr3_aa: CATVGENTGELFF
cdr3_nt: TGTGCCACAGTGGGAGAGAACACCGGGGAGCTGTTTTTT

j_call: TRBJ2-3
d_call: TRBD2
v_call: TRBV13
clone_size: -
cdr3_aa: CASSQDWASGRGGTDTQYF
cdr3_nt: TGTGCCAGCAGCCAAGATTGGGCTAGCGGGAGGGGCGGCACAGATACGCAGTATTTT

j_call: TRBJ2-3
d_call: -
v_call: TRBV20-1
clone_size: few
cdr3_aa: CSARGFSGTDTQYF
cdr3_nt: TGCAGTGCTAGAGGGTTCAGTGGGACAGATACGCAGTATTTT

j_call: TRBJ1-1
d_call: -
v_call: TRBV2
clone_size: many
cdr3_aa: CASSDRRGTEAFF
cdr3_nt: TGTGCCAGCAGTGATCGCCGGGGCACTGAAGCTTTCTTT

j_call: TRBJ2-7
d_call: -
v_call: TRBV28
clone_size: many
cdr3_aa: CASAYGTATYEQYF
cdr3_nt: TGTGCCAGCGCCTACGGGACCGCGACCTACGAGCAGTACTTC

j_call: TRBJ1-5
d_call: -
v_call: TRBV16
clone_size: -
cdr3_aa: CATGNGYNQPQHF
cdr3_nt: TGTGCCACTGGTAATGGTTACAATCAGCCCCAGCATTTT

j_call: TRBJ2-3
d_call: TRBD1
v_call: TRBV7-2
clone_size: -
cdr3_aa: CASSLDRGWQDTQYF
cdr3_nt: TGTGCCAGCAGCTTAGACAGGGGGTGGCAAGATACGCAGTATTTT

j_call: TRBJ2-5
d_call: -
v_call: TRBV29-1
clone_size: -
cdr3_aa: CSVAAGASETQYF
cdr3_nt: TGCAGCGTCGCCGCGGGGGCATCTGAGACCCAGTACTTC

j_call: TRBJ2-1
d_call: -
v_call: TRBV6-1
clone_size: many
cdr3_aa: CASSPRGTGDYNEQFF
cdr3_nt: TGTGCCAGCAGCCCCCGTGGGACCGGCGATTACAATGAGCAGTTCTTC

j_call: TRBJ2-3
d_call: -
v_call: TRBV2
clone_size: -
cdr3_aa: CASLRGGVRDTQYF
cdr3_nt: TGTGCCAGCCTGCGAGGGGGAGTAAGAGATACGCAGTATTTT

j_call: TRBJ2-7
d_call: -
v_call: TRBV4-1
clone_size: few
cdr3_aa: CASSQGSPTRYGGLSYEQYF
cdr3_nt: TGCGCCAGCAGCCAAGGAAGCCCCACAAGGTATGGCGGACTCTCCTACGAGCAGTACTTC

j_call: TRBJ2-5
d_call: TRBD2
v_call: TRBV5-1
clone_size: -
cdr3_aa: CASSFTSGGAGETQYF
cdr3_nt: TGCGCCAGCAGCTTTACTAGCGGGGGGGCCGGGGAGACCCAGTACTTC

j_call: TRBJ2-5
d_call: -
v_call: TRBV24-1
clone_size: -
cdr3_aa: CATSDRDGQETQYF
cdr3_nt: TGTGCCACCAGTGATAGGGACGGCCAAGAGACCCAGTACTTC

j_call: TRBJ1-5
d_call: -
v_call: TRBV11-2
clone_size: many
cdr3_aa: CASSLSGAWNQPQHF
cdr3_nt: TGTGCCAGCAGCTTGTCTGGGGCGTGGAATCAGCCCCAGCATTTT

j_call: TRBJ2-5
d_call: -
v_call: TRBV7-9
clone_size: many
cdr3_aa: CASSSYSTAAETQYF
cdr3_nt: TGTGCCAGCAGCTCATACTCGACGGCGGCGGAGACCCAGTACTTC

j_call: TRBJ2-7
d_call: -
v_call: TRBV20-1
clone_size: many
cdr3_aa: CSAEGSRSYEQYF
cdr3_nt: TGCAGTGCCGAGGGGTCCCGCTCCTACGAGCAGTACTTC

j_call: TRBJ1-1
d_call: -
v_call: TRBV5-5
clone_size: -
cdr3_aa: CASSLNQRNTEAFF
cdr3_nt: TGTGCCAGCAGCTTGAATCAGAGAAACACTGAAGCTTTCTTT

j_call: TRBJ2-5
d_call: -
v_call: TRBV24-1
clone_size: many
cdr3_aa: CATSDPVSRQETQYF
cdr3_nt: TGTGCCACCAGTGACCCCGTGTCCCGACAAGAGACCCAGTACTTC

j_call: TRBJ1-5
d_call: -
v_call: TRBV7-8
clone_size: many
cdr3_aa: CASSRAWGSNQPQHF
cdr3_nt: TGTGCCAGCAGCCGCGCTTGGGGGAGCAATCAGCCCCAGCATTTT

j_call: TRBJ2-5
d_call: -
v_call: TRBV7-6
clone_size: many
cdr3_aa: CASSQTTYREQETQYF
cdr3_nt: TGTGCCAGCAGCCAGACCACCTACAGGGAACAAGAGACCCAGTACTTC

j_call: TRBJ1-6
d_call: -
v_call: TRBV7-2
clone_size: many
cdr3_aa: CASRNPDRNSPLHF
cdr3_nt: TGTGCCAGCAGAAATCCGGACAGAAATTCACCCCTCCACTTT

j_call: TRBJ1-1
d_call: TRBD1
v_call: TRBV11-2
clone_size: many
cdr3_aa: CASSLDNRGDTEAFF
cdr3_nt: TGTGCCAGCAGCTTAGATAACAGGGGGGACACTGAAGCTTTCTTT

j_call: TRBJ1-1
d_call: -
v_call: TRBV18
clone_size: many
cdr3_aa: CASSPGPMNTEAFF
cdr3_nt: TGTGCCAGCTCCCCGGGACCGATGAACACTGAAGCTTTCTTT

j_call: TRBJ2-3
d_call: -
v_call: TRBV2
clone_size: many
cdr3_aa: CASTRDVTDTQYF
cdr3_nt: TGTGCCAGCACCCGGGACGTCACAGATACGCAGTATTTT

j_call: TRBJ1-2
d_call: TRBD1
v_call: TRBV20-1
clone_size: many
cdr3_aa: CSARQGNGYTF
cdr3_nt: TGCAGTGCACGACAGGGCAATGGCTACACCTTC

j_call: TRBJ1-2
d_call: -
v_call: TRBV19
clone_size: -
cdr3_aa: CASTAGASGDYGYTF
cdr3_nt: TGTGCCAGTACCGCCGGGGCCTCCGGTGACTATGGCTACACCTTC

j_call: TRBJ1-5
d_call: -
v_call: TRBV6-5
clone_size: many
cdr3_aa: CASSYSRNSNQPQHF
cdr3_nt: TGTGCCAGCAGTTACTCCCGCAATAGCAATCAGCCCCAGCATTTT

j_call: TRBJ2-5
d_call: TRBD2
v_call: TRBV10-3
clone_size: once
cdr3_aa: CAISESGGLAGEQETQYF
cdr3_nt: TGTGCCATCAGTGAGTCGGGGGGACTAGCGGGAGAACAAGAGACCCAGTACTTC

j_call: TRBJ1-6
d_call: -
v_call: TRBV4-3
clone_size: -
cdr3_aa: CASSQDLQNSPLHF
cdr3_nt: TGCGCCAGCAGCCAAGATCTACAAAATTCACCCCTCCACTTT

j_call: TRBJ2-1
d_call: -
v_call: TRBV5-5
clone_size: many
cdr3_aa: CASSHQRSSYNEQFF
cdr3_nt: TGTGCCAGCAGCCACCAGAGGAGCTCCTACAATGAGCAGTTCTTC

j_call: TRBJ2-7
d_call: TRBD2
v_call: TRBV7-2
clone_size: many
cdr3_aa: CASSLDSGGEQYF
cdr3_nt: TGTGCCAGCAGCTTAGATAGCGGGGGGGAGCAGTACTTC

j_call: TRBJ2-5
d_call: TRBD1
v_call: TRBV28
clone_size: many
cdr3_aa: CASSLAGTGGETQYF
cdr3_nt: TGTGCCAGCAGTTTAGCCGGGACAGGGGGTGAGACCCAGTACTTC

j_call: TRBJ2-7
d_call: -
v_call: TRBV24-1
clone_size: many
cdr3_aa: CATSDPRGEKQYF
cdr3_nt: TGTGCCACCAGTGATCCCAGGGGAGAAAAGCAGTACTTC

j_call: TRBJ1-2
d_call: TRBD1
v_call: TRBV27
clone_size: many
cdr3_aa: CACRQTGTFGYTF
cdr3_nt: TGTGCCTGTCGTCAGACAGGGACTTTCGGCTACACCTTC

j_call: TRBJ2-2
d_call: -
v_call: TRBV6-2/TRBV6-3
clone_size: -
cdr3_aa: CASSFNSGTGELFF
cdr3_nt: TGTGCCAGCAGTTTCAACAGTGGCACCGGGGAGCTGTTTTTT

j_call: TRBJ2-1
d_call: -
v_call: TRBV3-1
clone_size: many
cdr3_aa: CASSHKAGGPNEQFF
cdr3_nt: TGTGCCAGCAGTCACAAAGCAGGAGGGCCCAATGAGCAGTTCTTC

j_call: TRBJ2-1
d_call: -
v_call: TRBV5-1
clone_size: once
cdr3_aa: CASSSSGAPSSYNEQFF
cdr3_nt: TGCGCCAGCAGCTCCTCCGGGGCCCCTAGCTCCTACAATGAGCAGTTCTTC

j_call: TRBJ2-2
d_call: -
v_call: TRBV24-1
clone_size: -
cdr3_aa: CATSENRAAGQLFF
cdr3_nt: TGTGCCACCAGTGAAAACAGGGCCGCCGGACAGCTGTTTTTT

j_call: TRBJ1-4
d_call: TRBD1
v_call: TRBV7-8
clone_size: -
cdr3_aa: CASSPQTGTNEKLFF
cdr3_nt: TGTGCCAGCAGCCCCCAGACAGGGACTAATGAAAAACTGTTTTTT

j_call: TRBJ2-3
d_call: -
v_call: TRBV25-1
clone_size: -
cdr3_aa: CASSEHLGGGADTQYF
cdr3_nt: TGTGCCAGCAGTGAACACCTAGGCGGCGGGGCAGATACGCAGTATTTT

j_call: TRBJ2-3
d_call: TRBD1
v_call: TRBV7-9
clone_size: many
cdr3_aa: CASSLRAGGRDTQYF
cdr3_nt: TGTGCCAGCAGCTTAAGGGCAGGGGGCAGGGATACGCAGTATTTT

j_call: TRBJ1-1
d_call: -
v_call: TRBV5-1
clone_size: many
cdr3_aa: CASSLEAGVTEAFF
cdr3_nt: TGCGCCAGCAGCTTGGAGGCAGGGGTGACTGAAGCTTTCTTT

j_call: TRBJ2-5
d_call: -
v_call: TRBV7-3
clone_size: many
cdr3_aa: CASSLTTEETQYF
cdr3_nt: TGTGCCAGCAGCTTAACGACAGAGGAGACCCAGTACTTC

j_call: TRBJ2-7
d_call: TRBD2
v_call: TRBV11-2
clone_size: many
cdr3_aa: CASSLGVAGPPYEQYF
cdr3_nt: TGTGCCAGCAGCTTAGGTGTAGCGGGGCCCCCCTACGAGCAGTACTTC

j_call: TRBJ1-1
d_call: -
v_call: TRBV5-1
clone_size: -
cdr3_aa: CASSLVSAGDTEAFF
cdr3_nt: TGCGCCAGCAGCTTGGTGTCTGCAGGAGACACTGAAGCTTTCTTT

j_call: TRBJ2-1
d_call: TRBD2
v_call: TRBV20-1
clone_size: many
cdr3_aa: CSARKREGGNEQFF
cdr3_nt: TGCAGTGCTAGAAAGCGGGAGGGTGGCAATGAGCAGTTCTTC

j_call: TRBJ1-5
d_call: -
v_call: TRBV27
clone_size: few
cdr3_aa: CASKWGEFYQPQHF
cdr3_nt: TGTGCCAGCAAGTGGGGGGAATTCTATCAGCCCCAGCATTTT

j_call: TRBJ2-1
d_call: -
v_call: TRBV6-1
clone_size: many
cdr3_aa: CASSLGVPPNEQFF
cdr3_nt: TGTGCCAGCAGCCTGGGGGTGCCCCCCAATGAGCAGTTCTTC

j_call: TRBJ2-7
d_call: TRBD2
v_call: TRBV4-1
clone_size: few
cdr3_aa: CASSQDGLAGDEQYF
cdr3_nt: TGCGCCAGCAGCCAAGATGGACTAGCGGGAGACGAGCAGTACTTC

j_call: TRBJ2-1
d_call: -
v_call: TRBV5-1
clone_size: few
cdr3_aa: CASSLGGGTADNEQFF
cdr3_nt: TGCGCCAGCAGCTTGGGTGGGGGTACGGCGGACAATGAGCAGTTCTTC